This entry describes one TCR beta chain. The antigen is unknown. The data originate from a study of T cell responses to AZD1222 COVID-19 vaccine. Whole-study results and caveats: Repertoire samples came only from after the peak T cell response.

Second-dose intervals near 4 or 12 weeks were combined. Libraries were prepared by immunoSEQ multiplex PCR; TCRdb keeps only in-frame clonotypes and omits some of them. The table lists some 150,000 clones, 86% of them singletons. V lost 7 bases to trimming and J lost 8 bases, with 11 bases between them. The germline V gene has CDR1 LGHDT and CDR2 YNNKEL (reference sequence). The CDR3 extends over 12 amino acids. The starting material was peripheral blood, obtained 28 days after the second AZD1222 dose. The chain uses TRBV3-1 (or the pseudogene TRBV3-2) and TRBJ1-4; D call uncertain. The sequence was collected from an adult who received the AZD1222 COVID-19 vaccine. CDR3 amino acids: CASTTGTEKLFF. The CDR3 nucleotides are TGTGCCAGCACCACGGGTACCGAAAAACTGTTTTTT.